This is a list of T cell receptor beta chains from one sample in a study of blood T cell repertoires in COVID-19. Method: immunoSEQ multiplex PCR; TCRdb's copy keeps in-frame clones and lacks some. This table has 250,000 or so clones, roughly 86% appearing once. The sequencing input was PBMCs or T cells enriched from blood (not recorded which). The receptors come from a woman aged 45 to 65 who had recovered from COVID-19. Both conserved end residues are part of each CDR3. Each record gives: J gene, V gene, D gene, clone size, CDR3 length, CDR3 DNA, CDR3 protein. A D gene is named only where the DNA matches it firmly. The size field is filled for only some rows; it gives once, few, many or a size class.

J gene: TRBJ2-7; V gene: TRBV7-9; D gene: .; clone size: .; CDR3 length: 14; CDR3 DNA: TGTGCCAGCAGCTTAGGGACAATTGCCTACGAGCAGTACTTC; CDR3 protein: CASSLGTIAYEQYF
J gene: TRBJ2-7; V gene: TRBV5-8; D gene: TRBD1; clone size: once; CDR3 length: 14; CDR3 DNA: TGTGCCAGCAGCGCGTATAACAGGGGCTACGAGCAGTACTTC; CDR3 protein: CASSAYNRGYEQYF
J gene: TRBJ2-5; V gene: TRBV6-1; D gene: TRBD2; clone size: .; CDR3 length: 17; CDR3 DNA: TGTGCCAGCAGTGAACAAGGATCTAGCGGGGCCAAAGAGACCCAGTACTTC; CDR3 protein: CASSEQGSSGAKETQYF
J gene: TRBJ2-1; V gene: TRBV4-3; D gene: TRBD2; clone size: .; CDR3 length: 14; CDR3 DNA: TGCGCCAGCAGCCAAGGAGGGACTAGAGCTGAGCAGTTCTTC; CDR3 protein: CASSQGGTRAEQFF
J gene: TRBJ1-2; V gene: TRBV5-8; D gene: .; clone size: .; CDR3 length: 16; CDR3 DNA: TGTGCCAGCAGCCACCCGGGACGAGGGAGGGACTATGGCTACACCTTC; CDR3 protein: CASSHPGRGRDYGYTF
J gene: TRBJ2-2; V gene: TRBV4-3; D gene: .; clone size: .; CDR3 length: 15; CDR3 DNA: TGCGCCAGCAGCCATGGGGCAGCGTTAACCGGGGAGCTGTTTTTT; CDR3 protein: CASSHGAALTGELFF
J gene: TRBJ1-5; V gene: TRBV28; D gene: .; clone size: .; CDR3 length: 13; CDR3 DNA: TGTGCCAGCAGAATACAGGCACCCCAGCCCCAGCATTTT; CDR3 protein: CASRIQAPQPQHF
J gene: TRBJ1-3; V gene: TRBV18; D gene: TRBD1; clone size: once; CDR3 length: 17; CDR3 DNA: TGTGCCAGCTCAAATTCGGTTGGGGACAGCTCTGGAAACACCATATATTTT; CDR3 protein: CASSNSVGDSSGNTIYF
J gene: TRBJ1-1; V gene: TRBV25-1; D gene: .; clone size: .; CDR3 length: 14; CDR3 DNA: TGTGCCAGCACCCCGCGAACAGGGAACACTGAAGCTTTCTTT; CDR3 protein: CASTPRTGNTEAFF
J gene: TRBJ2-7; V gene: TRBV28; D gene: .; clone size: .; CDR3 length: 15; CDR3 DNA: TGTGCCAGCAGTTCGTGGACGGGGGAGTATTACGAGCAGTACTTC; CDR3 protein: CASSSWTGEYYEQYF
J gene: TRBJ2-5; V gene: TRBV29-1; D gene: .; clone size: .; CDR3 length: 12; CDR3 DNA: TGCAGCGTTGGGAGCACTCAAGAGACCCAGTACTTC; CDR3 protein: CSVGSTQETQYF
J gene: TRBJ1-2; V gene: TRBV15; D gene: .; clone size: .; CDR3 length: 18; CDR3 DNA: TGTGCCACCAGCAGGGGGCACAAAACAGGGTCCCCCTACTATGGCTACACCTTC; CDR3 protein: CATSRGHKTGSPYYGYTF
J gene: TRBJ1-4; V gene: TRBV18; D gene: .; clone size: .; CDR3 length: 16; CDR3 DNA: TGTGCCAGCTCACTCTCTTCAGGGCGTAGTAATGAAAAACTGTTTTTT; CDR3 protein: CASSLSSGRSNEKLFF
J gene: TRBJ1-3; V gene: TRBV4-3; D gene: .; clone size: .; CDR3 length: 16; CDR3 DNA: TGCGCCAGCAGCCAAGACCCGTGGGCTTCTGGAAACACCATATATTTT; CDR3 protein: CASSQDPWASGNTIYF
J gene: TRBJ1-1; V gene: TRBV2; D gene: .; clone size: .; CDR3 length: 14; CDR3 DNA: TGTGCCAGCAGTGAATTGCCCGGGGTCACTGAAGCTTTCTTT; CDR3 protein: CASSELPGVTEAFF
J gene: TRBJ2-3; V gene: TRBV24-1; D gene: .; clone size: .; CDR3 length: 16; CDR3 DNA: TGTGCCACCAGTGGGTCCAGTGGGGGCGTTTCAGATACGCAGTATTTT; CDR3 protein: CATSGSSGGVSDTQYF
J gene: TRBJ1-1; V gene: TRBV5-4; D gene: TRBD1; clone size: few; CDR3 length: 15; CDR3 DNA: TGTGCCAGCAGCTTGAAAGGACAGGGGGCGCCTGAAGCTTTCTTT; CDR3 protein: CASSLKGQGAPEAFF
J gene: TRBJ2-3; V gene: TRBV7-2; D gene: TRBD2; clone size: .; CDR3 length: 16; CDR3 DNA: TGTGCCAGCAGCTTTATCTCAGCGGGAGGGCGAGATACGCAGTATTTT; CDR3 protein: CASSFISAGGRDTQYF
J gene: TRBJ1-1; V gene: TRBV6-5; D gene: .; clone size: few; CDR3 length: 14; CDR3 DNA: TGTGCCAGCAGCGGACGGGTCGAGGGTACTGAAGCTTTCTTT; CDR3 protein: CASSGRVEGTEAFF
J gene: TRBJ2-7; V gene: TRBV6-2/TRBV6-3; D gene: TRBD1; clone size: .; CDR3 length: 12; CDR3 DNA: TGTGCCAGCAGTGGGGACAGGGTCGAGCAGTACTTC; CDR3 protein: CASSGDRVEQYF
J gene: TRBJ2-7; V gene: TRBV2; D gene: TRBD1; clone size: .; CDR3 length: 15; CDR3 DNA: TGTGCCAGCAGTGAAAGCAGGGGGTCCCCCTACGAGCAGTACTTC; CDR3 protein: CASSESRGSPYEQYF
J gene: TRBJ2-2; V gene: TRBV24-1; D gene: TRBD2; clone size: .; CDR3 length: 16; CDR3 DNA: TGTGCCACCAGTGAGTCATTGGGGGAGGGCACCGGGGAGCTGTTTTTT; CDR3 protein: CATSESLGEGTGELFF
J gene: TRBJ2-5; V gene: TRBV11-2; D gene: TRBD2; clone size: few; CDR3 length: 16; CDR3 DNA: TGTGCCAGCAGCCCCCGCAGCGGGGGGGCCTGGGAGACCCAGTACTTC; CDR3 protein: CASSPRSGGAWETQYF
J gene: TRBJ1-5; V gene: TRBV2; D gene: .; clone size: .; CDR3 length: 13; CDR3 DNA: TGTGCCAGCAGTGCAGGGGATGGACAGCCCCAGCATTTT; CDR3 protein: CASSAGDGQPQHF
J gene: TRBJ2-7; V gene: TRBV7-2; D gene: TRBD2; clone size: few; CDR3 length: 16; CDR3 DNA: TGTGCCAGCAGCTCACGAGGACTAGCGGGAACCTACGAGCAGTACTTC; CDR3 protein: CASSSRGLAGTYEQYF
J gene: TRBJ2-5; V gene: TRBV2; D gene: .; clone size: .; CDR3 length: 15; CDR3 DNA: TGTGCCAGCTCCGCCACGGGAGCTGCGGCGGAGACCCAGTACTTC; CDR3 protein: CASSATGAAAETQYF
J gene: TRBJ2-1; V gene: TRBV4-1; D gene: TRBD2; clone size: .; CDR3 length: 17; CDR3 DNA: TGCGCCAGCAGCCAGGGACTAGCGGGGGACTCCTACAATGAGCAGTTCTTC; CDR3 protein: CASSQGLAGDSYNEQFF
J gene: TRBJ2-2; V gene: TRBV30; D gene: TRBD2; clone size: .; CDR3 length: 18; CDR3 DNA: TGTGCCTGGAGCGCAACCGGCTATTGGACTAGCAGCACCGGGGAGCTGTTTTTT; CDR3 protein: CAWSATGYWTSSTGELFF
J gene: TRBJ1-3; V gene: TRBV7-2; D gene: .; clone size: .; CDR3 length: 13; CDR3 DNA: TGTGCCAGCAGAGGGGCTTCTGGAAACACCATATATTTT; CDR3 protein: CASRGASGNTIYF
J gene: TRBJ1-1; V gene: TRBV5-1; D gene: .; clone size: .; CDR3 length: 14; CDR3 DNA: TGCGCCAGCAGCCTGGACACGATGAACACTGAAGCTTTCTTT; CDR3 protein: CASSLDTMNTEAFF
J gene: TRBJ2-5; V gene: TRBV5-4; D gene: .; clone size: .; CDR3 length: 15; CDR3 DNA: TGTGCCAGCAGCTTGGGGGCAGGGCCCGAAGAGACCCAGTACTTC; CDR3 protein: CASSLGAGPEETQYF
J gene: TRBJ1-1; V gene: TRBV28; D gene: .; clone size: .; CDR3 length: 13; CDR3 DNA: TGTGCCAGCAGTTTAGTTGAGCTGAATGAAGCTTTCTTT; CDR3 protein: CASSLVELNEAFF
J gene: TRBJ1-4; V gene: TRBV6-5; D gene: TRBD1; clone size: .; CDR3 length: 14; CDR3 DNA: TGTGCCAGCAGATCAACAGGGGCCCGTGAAAAACTGTTTTTT; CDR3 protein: CASRSTGAREKLFF
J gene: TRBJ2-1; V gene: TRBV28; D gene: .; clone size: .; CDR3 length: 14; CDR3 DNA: TGTGCCAGCGGGTCCCGGGTCCAATACAATGAGCAGTTCTTC; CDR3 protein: CASGSRVQYNEQFF
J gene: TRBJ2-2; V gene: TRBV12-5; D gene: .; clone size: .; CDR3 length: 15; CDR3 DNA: TGTGCTAGTGGTTTAGGGGACATAAGCACCGGGGAGCTGTTTTTT; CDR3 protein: CASGLGDISTGELFF
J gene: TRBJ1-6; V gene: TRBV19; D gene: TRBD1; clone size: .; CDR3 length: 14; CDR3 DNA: TGTGCCAGTAGCTCCGGGACAGGGGCTTCACCCCTCCACTTT; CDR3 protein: CASSSGTGASPLHF
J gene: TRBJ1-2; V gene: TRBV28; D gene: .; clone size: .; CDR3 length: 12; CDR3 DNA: TGTGCCAGCAGTTTACGTCACGGGGGCTACACCTTC; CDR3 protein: CASSLRHGGYTF
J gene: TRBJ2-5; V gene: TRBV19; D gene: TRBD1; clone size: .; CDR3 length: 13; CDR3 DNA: TGTGCCAGTAGCAGACAGGGGCAAGAGACCCAGTACTTC; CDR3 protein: CASSRQGQETQYF
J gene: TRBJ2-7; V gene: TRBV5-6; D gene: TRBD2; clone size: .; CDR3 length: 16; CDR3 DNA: TGTGCCAGCAGCTTTCAGTCCAGCGGGGGGAGTACGGTGCAGTACTTC; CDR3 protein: CASSFQSSGGSTVQYF
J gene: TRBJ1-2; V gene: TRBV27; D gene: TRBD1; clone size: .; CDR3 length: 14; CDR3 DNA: TGTGCCAGCAGGGGACAGGGGTCTAACTATGGCTACACCTTC; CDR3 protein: CASRGQGSNYGYTF
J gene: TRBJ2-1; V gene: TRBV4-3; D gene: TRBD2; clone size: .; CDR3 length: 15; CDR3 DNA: TGCGCCAGCAGCCCTTTAGCGGGCACTTACAATGAGCAGTTCTTC; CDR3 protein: CASSPLAGTYNEQFF
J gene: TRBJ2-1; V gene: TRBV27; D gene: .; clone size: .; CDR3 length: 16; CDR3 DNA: TGTGCCAGCAGTTTTATCCGGCGGAGCTCCTACAATGAGCAGTTCTTC; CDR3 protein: CASSFIRRSSYNEQFF
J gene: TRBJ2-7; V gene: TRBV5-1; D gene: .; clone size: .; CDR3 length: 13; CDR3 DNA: TGCGCCAGCAGCTGGACTGCCTCCTACGAGCAGTACTTC; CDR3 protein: CASSWTASYEQYF
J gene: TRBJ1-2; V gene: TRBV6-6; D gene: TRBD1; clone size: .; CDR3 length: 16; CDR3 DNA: TGTGCCAGCAGTTACGGGACAGGGCCTACTAACTATGGCTACACCTTC; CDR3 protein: CASSYGTGPTNYGYTF
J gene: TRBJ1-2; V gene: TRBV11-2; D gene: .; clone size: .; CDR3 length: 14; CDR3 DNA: TGTGCCAGCAGCTTAGGGGGCAGCACGTACGGCTACACCTTC; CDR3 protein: CASSLGGSTYGYTF
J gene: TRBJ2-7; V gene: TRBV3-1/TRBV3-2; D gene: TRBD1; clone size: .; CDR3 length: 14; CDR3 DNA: TGTGCCAGCAGCCTCAGGGGGTTGCGGTACGAGCAGTACTTC; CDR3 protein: CASSLRGLRYEQYF
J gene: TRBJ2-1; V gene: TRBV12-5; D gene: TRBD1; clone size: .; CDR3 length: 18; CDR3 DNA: TGTGCTAGTGGTTTGCCAAACCCAACAGGGGTCCCTTACAATGAGCAGTTCTTC; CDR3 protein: CASGLPNPTGVPYNEQFF
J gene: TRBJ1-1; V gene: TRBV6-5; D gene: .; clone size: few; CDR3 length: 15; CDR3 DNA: TGTGCCAGCAGCTTACAGGGTGCCAAAGTTTTGCGGGCTTTCTTT; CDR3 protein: CASSLQGAKVLRAFF
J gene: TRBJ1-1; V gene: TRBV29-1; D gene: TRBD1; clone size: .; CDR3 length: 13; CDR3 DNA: TGCAGCGCTGCCCGCACAGGGGTGGAAGGAGCTTTCTTT; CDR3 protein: CSAARTGVEGAFF